The T cell receptor (beta chain) under discussion was sequenced for a study of T cell responses to AZD1222 COVID-19 vaccine. CDR1 is SGHTA and CDR2 is FQGTGA in the germline V gene. Between the trimmed V and J ends, which lost 3 bases and 11 bases, there was a span of 14 bases. The CDR3 covers 13 residues. Generated by immunoSEQ multiplex PCR, the TCRdb table keeps only in-frame clones and is missing some. The sample lists 180,000 or so clones, 85% to 95% occurring once. This sequence originates from an adult who received the AZD1222 COVID-19 vaccine. This specimen was peripheral blood, taken 28 days after the second AZD1222 dose. The chain uses TRBV7-3 and TRBJ2-1; unclear D gene. CDR3 in amino acids: CASSFYGEQQQFF. In nucleotides, the CDR3 is TGTGCCAGCAGCTTTTATGGGGAACAGCAGCAGTTCTTC.